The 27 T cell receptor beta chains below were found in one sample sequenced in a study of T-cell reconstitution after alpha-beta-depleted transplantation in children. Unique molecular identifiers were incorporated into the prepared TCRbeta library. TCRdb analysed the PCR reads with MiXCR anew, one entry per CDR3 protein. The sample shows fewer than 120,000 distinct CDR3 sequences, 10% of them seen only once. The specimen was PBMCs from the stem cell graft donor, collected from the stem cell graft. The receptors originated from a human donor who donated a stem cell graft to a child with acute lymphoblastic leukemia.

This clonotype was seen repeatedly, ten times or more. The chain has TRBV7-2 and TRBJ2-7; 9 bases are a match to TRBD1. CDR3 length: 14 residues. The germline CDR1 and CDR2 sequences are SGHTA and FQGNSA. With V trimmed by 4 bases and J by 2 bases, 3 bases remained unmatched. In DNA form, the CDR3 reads TGTGCCAGCAGCTACGGGACAGGGCCCTACGAGCAGTACTTC. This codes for CASSYGTGPYEQYF. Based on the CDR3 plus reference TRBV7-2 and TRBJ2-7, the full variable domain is GAGVSQSPSNKVTEKGKDVELRCDPISGHTALYWYRQSLGQGLEFLIYFQGNSAPDKSGLPSDRFSAERTGGSVSTLTIQRTQQEDSAVYLCASSYGTGPYEQYFGPGTRLTVT.

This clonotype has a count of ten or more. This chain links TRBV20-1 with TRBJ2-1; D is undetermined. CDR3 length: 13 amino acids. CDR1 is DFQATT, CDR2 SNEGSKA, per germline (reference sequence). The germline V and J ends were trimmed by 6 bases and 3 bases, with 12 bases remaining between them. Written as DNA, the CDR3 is TGCAGTGCCCCCGAAATATTCTACAATGAGCAGTTCTTC. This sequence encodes CSAPEIFYNEQFF.

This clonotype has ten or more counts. The CDR3 region is CASSARAQRADTQYF. Written as DNA, the CDR3 is TGTGCCAGCAGCGCGAGGGCCCAGCGAGCAGATACGCAGTATTTT. The chain couples TRBV7-2 to TRBJ2-3; tentatively, D is TRBD2 (5 bases). Germline CDR1 is SGHTA and CDR2 is FQGNSA. This CDR3 is built from 15 residues. V was cut by 5 bases and J by 4 bases, with 16 bases left in between.

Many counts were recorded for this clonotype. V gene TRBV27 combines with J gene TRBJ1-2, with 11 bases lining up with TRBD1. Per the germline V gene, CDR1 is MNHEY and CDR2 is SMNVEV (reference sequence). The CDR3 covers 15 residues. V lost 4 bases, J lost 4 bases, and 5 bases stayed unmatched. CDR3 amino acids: CASSSTDRGLYGYTF. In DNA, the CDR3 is TGTGCCAGCAGTTCAACGGACAGGGGGCTCTATGGCTACACCTTC.

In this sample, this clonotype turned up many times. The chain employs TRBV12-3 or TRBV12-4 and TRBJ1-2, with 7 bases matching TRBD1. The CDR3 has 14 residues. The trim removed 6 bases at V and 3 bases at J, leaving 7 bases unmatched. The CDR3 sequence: CASRKGGLDYGYTF. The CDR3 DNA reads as TGTGCCAGCAGGAAAGGGGGCTTAGACTATGGCTACACCTTC.

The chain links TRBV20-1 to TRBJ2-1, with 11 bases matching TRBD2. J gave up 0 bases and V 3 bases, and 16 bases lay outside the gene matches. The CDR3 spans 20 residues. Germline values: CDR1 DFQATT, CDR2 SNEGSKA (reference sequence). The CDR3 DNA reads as TGCAGTGCTAGCTATTCGCCCCCGGGACTAGCGGTAAGCTCCTACAATGAGCAGTTCTTC. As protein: CSASYSPPGLAVSSYNEQFF.

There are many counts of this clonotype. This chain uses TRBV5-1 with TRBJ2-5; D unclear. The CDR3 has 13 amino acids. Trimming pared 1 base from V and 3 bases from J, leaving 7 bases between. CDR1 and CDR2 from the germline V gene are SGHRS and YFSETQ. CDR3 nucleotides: TGCGCCAGCAGCTTGCCGGAAAAAGAGACCCAGTACTTC. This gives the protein CASSLPEKETQYF. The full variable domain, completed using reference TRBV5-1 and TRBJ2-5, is KAGVTQTPRYLIKTRGQQVTLSCSPISGHRSVSWYQQTPGQGLQFLFEYFSETQRNKGNFPGRFSGRQFSNSRSEMNVSTLELGDSALYLCASSLPEKETQYFGPGTRLLVL.

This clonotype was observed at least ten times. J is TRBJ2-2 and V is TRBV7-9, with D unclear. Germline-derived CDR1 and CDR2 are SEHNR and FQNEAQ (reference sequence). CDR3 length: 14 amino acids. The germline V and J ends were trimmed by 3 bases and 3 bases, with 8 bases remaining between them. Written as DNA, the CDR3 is TGTGCCAGCAGCTTTCGCGCCGACACCGGGGAGCTGTTTTTT. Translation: CASSFRADTGELFF.

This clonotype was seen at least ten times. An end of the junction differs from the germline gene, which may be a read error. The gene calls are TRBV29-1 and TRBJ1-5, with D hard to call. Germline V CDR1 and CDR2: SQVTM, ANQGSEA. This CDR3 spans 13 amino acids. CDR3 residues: CSVEGGRNQPQHF. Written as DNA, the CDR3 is TGCAGCGTCGAAGGCGGGAGGAATCAGCCCCAGCATTTT.

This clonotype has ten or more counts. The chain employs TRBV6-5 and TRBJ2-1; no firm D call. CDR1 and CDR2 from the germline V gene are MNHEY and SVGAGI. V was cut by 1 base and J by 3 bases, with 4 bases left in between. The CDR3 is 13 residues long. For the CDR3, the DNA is TGTGCCAGCAGTTACTTGCGCTACAATGAGCAGTTCTTC. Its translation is CASSYLRYNEQFF.

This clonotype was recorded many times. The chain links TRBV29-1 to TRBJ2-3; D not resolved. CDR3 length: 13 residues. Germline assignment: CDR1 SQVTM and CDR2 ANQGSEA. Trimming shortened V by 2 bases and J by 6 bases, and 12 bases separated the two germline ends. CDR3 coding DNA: TGCAGCGTTGAACCCAGCGCGGCGGATACGCAGTATTTT. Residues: CSVEPSAADTQYF.

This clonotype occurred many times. The CDR3 region is CASTFMPYRSYEQYF. The CDR3 DNA follows: TGTGCCAGCACCTTTATGCCTTATCGCTCCTACGAGCAGTACTTC. This chain uses TRBV28 with TRBJ2-7; D not resolved. V was shortened by 7 bases and J by 0 bases, with 16 bases between the two germline ends. The germline V gene encodes CDR1 MDHEN and CDR2 SYDVKM. The CDR3 spans 15 residues.

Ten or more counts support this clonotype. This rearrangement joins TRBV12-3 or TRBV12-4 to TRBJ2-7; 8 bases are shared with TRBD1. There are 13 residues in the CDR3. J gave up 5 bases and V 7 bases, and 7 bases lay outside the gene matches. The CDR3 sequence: CASTTGGFDEQYF. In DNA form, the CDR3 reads TGTGCCAGCACCACAGGGGGGTTTGACGAGCAGTACTTC.

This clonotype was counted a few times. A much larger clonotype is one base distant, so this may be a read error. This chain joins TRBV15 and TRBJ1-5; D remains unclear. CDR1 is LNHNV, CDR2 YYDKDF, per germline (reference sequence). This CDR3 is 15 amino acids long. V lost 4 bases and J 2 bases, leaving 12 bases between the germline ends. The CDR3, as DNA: TGTGCCACCAGCATAATGGTTTTTGGCAATCAGCCCCAGCATTTT. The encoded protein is CATSIMVFGNQPQHF.

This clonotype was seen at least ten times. CDR3 DNA sequence: TGCAGCGTTGAGGCAAACACAGATACGCAGTATTTT. Protein product: CSVEANTDTQYF. The chain is built from TRBV29-1 and TRBJ2-3; no clear D gene. CDR1 is SQVTM and CDR2 is ANQGSEA in the germline V gene. This CDR3 has 12 amino acids. V dropped 3 bases and J dropped 2 bases, with 6 bases sitting between them.

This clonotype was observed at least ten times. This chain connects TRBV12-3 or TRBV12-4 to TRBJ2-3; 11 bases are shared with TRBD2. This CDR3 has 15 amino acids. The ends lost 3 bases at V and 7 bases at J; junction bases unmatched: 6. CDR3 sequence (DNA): TGTGCCAGCAGTTTTAGCGGGGGGGCCCCTAATACGCAGTATTTT. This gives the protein CASSFSGGAPNTQYF.

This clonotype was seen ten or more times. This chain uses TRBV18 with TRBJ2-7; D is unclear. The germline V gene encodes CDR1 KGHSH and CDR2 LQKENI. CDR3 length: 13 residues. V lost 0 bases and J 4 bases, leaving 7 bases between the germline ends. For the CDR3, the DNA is TGTGCCAGCTCACCACCATCCGGGTACGAGCAGTACTTC. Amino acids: CASSPPSGYEQYF.

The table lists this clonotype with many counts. CDR3 amino acids: CASSLNPGSIYSYEQYF. The CDR3 DNA reads as TGTGCCAGCAGCCTCAACCCCGGATCTATCTACTCCTACGAGCAGTACTTC. This rearrangement joins TRBV6-2 or TRBV6-3 to TRBJ2-7, with unresolved D. The germline CDR1 and CDR2 sequences are MNHEY and SVGEGT. The CDR3 length is 17 residues. V was cut by 6 bases and J by 0 bases, with 21 bases left in between.

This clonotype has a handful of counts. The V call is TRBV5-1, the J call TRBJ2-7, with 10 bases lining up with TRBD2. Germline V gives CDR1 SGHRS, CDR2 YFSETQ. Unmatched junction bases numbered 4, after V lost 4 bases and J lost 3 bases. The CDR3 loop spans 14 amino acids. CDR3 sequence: CASSRTSGNYEQYF. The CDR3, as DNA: TGCGCCAGCAGCCGCACTAGCGGGAACTACGAGCAGTACTTC.

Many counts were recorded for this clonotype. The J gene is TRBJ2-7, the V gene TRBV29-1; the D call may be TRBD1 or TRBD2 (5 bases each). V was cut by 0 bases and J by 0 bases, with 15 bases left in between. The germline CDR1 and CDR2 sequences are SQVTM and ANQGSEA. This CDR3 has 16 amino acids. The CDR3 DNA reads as TGCAGCGTTGAAGACCGCAGAGGGCAGGGCTCCTACGAGCAGTACTTC. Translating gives CSVEDRRGQGSYEQYF.

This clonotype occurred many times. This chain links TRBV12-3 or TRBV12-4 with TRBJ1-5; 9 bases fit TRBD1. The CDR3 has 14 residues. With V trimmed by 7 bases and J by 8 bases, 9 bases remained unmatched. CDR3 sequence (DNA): TGTGCCAGCAACACACAGGGGGCTAAGGAGCCCCAGCATTTT. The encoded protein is CASNTQGAKEPQHF.

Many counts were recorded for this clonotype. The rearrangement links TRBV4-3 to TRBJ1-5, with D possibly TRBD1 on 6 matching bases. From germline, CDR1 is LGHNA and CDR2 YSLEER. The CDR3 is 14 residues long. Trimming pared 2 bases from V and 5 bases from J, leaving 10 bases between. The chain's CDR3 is CASSQTGWDQPQHF. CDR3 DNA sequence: TGCGCCAGCAGCCAAACAGGGTGGGATCAGCCCCAGCATTTT.

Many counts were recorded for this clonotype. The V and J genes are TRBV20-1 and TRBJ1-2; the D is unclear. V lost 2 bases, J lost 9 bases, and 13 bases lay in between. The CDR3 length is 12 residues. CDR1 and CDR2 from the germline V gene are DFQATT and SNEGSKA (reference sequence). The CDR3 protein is CSARPPELSYTF. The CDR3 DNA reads TGCAGTGCTAGACCTCCCGAGTTGAGCTACACCTTC.

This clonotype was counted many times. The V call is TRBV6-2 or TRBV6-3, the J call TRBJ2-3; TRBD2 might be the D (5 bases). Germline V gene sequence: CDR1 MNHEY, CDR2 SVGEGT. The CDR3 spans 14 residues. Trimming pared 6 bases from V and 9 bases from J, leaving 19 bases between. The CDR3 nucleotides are TGTGCCAGCAGCCAAGGAGGCCGAGCCACGACGCAGTATTTT. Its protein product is CASSQGGRATTQYF.

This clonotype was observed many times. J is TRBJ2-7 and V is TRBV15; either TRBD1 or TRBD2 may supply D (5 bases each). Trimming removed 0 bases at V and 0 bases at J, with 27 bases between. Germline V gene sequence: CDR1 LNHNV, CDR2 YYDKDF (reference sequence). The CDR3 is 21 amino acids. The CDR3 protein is CATSRDDPRVRLWDDSYEQYF. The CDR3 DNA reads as TGTGCCACCAGCAGAGATGATCCGCGCGTCCGGCTTTGGGACGACTCCTACGAGCAGTACTTC.

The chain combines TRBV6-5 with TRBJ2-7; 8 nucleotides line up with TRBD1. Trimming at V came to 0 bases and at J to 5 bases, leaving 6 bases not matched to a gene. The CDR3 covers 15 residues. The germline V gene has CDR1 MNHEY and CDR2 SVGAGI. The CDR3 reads CASSYSADRVHEQYF. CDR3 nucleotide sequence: TGTGCCAGCAGTTACTCTGCGGACAGGGTTCACGAGCAGTACTTC.

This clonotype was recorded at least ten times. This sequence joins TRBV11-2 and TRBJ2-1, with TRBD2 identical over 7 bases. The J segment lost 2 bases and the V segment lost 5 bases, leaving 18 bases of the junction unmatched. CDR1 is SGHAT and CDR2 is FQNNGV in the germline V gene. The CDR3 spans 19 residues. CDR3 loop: CASSPRGGAGEGAYNEQFF. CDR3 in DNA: TGTGCCAGCAGCCCTCGTGGGGGTGCGGGAGAAGGGGCCTACAATGAGCAGTTCTTC.